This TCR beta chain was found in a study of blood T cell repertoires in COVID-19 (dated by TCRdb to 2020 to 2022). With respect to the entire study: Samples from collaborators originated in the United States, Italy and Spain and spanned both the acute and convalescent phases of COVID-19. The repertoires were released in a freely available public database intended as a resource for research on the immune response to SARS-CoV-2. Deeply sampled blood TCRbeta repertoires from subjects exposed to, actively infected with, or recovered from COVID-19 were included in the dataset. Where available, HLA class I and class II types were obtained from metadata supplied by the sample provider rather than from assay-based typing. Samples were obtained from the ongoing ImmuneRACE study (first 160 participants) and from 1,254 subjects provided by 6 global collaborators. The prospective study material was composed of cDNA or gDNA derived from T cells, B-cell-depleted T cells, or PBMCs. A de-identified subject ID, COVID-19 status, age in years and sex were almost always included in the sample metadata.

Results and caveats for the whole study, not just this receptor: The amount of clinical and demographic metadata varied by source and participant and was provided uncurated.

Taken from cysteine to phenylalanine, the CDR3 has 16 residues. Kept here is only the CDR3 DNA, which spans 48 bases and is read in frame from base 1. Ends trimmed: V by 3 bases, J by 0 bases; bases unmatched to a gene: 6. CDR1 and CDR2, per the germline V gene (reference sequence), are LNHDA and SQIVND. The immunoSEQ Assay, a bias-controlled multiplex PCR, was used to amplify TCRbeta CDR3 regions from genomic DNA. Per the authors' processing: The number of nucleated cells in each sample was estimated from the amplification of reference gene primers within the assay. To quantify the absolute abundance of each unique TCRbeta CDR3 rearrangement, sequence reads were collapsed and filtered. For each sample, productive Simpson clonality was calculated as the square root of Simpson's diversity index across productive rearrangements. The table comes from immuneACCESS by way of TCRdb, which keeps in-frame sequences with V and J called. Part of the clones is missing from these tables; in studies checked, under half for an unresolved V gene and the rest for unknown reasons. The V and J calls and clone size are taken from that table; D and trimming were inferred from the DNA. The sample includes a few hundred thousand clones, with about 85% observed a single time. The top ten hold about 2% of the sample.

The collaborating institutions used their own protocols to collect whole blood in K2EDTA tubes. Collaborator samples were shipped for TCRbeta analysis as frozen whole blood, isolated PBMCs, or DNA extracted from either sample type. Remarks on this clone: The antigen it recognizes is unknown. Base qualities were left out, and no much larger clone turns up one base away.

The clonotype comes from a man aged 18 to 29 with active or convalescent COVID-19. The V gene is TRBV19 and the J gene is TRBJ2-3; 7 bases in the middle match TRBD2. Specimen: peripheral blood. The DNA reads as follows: TGTGCCAGTAGTATTGGCGGCGGGGGTAGCACAGATACGCAGTATTTT. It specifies CASSIGGGGSTDTQYF.